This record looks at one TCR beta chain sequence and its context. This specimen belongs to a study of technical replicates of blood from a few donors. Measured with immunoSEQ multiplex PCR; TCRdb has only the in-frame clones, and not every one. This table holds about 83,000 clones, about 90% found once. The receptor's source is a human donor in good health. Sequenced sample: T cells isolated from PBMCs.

The CDR3 DNA sequence: TGCGCCAGCAGCTTAACAGGGGGCAATGAGCAGTTCTTC. Translation: CASSLTGGNEQFF. J is TRBJ2-1 and V is TRBV5-1; 8 bases align to TRBD1. Germline trimming cut 2 bases from V and 6 bases from J; bases unmatched to any gene: 1. Germline-derived CDR1 and CDR2 are SGHRS and YFSETQ. The CDR3 runs to 13 residues.